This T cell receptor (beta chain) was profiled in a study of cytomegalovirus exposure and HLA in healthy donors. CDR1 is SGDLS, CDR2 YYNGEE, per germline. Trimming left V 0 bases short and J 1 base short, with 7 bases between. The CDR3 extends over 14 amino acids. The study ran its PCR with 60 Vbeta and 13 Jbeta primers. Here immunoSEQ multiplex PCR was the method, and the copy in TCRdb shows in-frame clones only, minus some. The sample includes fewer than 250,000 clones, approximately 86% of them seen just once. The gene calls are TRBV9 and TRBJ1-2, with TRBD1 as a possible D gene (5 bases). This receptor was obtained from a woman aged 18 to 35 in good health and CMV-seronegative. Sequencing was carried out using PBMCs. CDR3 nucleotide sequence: TGTGCCAGCAGCGTAGGGGGGGATAACTATGGCTACACCTTC. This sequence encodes CASSVGGDNYGYTF.